This TCR beta chain was obtained from a study of T cells after yellow fever vaccination. The CDR3 runs 15 residues. In germline, CDR1 is SGHRS, CDR2 YFSETQ. V shed 4 bases, J shed 8 bases, and the junction held 8 bases outside the gene matches. TCRdb redid the calling of the 5' RACE reads with MiXCR, one entry per CDR3 protein. The data contain roughly 500,000 distinct CDR3 sequences, about a fifth of them singletons. This sequence joins TRBV5-1 and TRBJ1-4; TRBD1 aligns across 10 bases. The starting material was PBMCs, obtained 15 days after the yellow fever booster vaccination. The sequence came from a man in his thirties or forties who received the YFV17D yellow fever vaccine. This CDR3 is CASSQRTGGMEKLFF. DNA of the CDR3: TGCGCCAGCAGCCAAAGGACAGGGGGTATGGAAAAACTGTTTTTT.